These T cell receptor beta chains were read from a single sample in a study of T-cell memory formation after mild COVID-19. TCRdb passed the 5' RACE reads through MiXCR, listing each CDR3 protein once. The table shows about 190,000 distinct CDR3 sequences, with around 16% occurring only once. Sequenced material: PBMCs or a T cell subset sorted from them (not recorded which). Receptors originate from an adult woman who had mild COVID-19 (a few samples of this study predate the infection). Cell type and time point are not known. The CDR3 runs from the conserved cysteine through the conserved F or W. Each record gives: D gene, J gene, V gene, clone size, CDR3 protein, CDR3 DNA. The D gene is left open where the match is weak. Clone sizes are given selectively: once, few, many, or a class where the clone is expanded.

D gene: NA
J gene: TRBJ1-2
V gene: TRBV6-6
clone size: NA
CDR3 protein: CASSLSSGTEPYGYTF
CDR3 DNA: TGTGCCAGCAGTTTATCTTCGGGAACAGAGCCCTATGGCTACACCTTC

D gene: TRBD1
J gene: TRBJ2-5
V gene: TRBV6-6
clone size: NA
CDR3 protein: CASSPGTGGRETQYF
CDR3 DNA: TGTGCCAGCAGCCCCGGGACAGGGGGGCGGGAGACCCAGTACTTC

D gene: NA
J gene: TRBJ2-2
V gene: TRBV5-1
clone size: few
CDR3 protein: CASAPGHGRTRELFF
CDR3 DNA: TGCGCCAGCGCCCCAGGGCACGGGAGAACCCGGGAGCTGTTTTTT

D gene: NA
J gene: TRBJ2-2
V gene: TRBV4-1
clone size: few
CDR3 protein: CASSQVPAANTGELFF
CDR3 DNA: TGCGCCAGCAGCCAAGTTCCAGCGGCGAACACCGGGGAGCTGTTTTTT

D gene: NA
J gene: TRBJ1-1
V gene: TRBV7-9
clone size: few
CDR3 protein: CASSLAVLGISKRGNTEAFF
CDR3 DNA: TGTGCCAGCAGCTTAGCGGTTTTAGGGATATCAAAGCGTGGGAACACTGAAGCTTTCTTT

D gene: TRBD1
J gene: TRBJ2-7
V gene: TRBV5-5
clone size: few
CDR3 protein: CASSLRGQGPYEQYF
CDR3 DNA: TGTGCCAGCAGCTTGAGAGGACAGGGGCCCTACGAGCAGTACTTC

D gene: NA
J gene: TRBJ1-2
V gene: TRBV27
clone size: few
CDR3 protein: CASSLNRDTYYGYTF
CDR3 DNA: TGTGCCAGCAGTTTGAACCGGGACACCTACTATGGCTACACCTTC

D gene: NA
J gene: TRBJ2-1
V gene: TRBV20-1
clone size: NA
CDR3 protein: CSARAGGAYNEQFF
CDR3 DNA: TGCAGTGCTAGAGCAGGAGGGGCATACAATGAGCAGTTCTTC

D gene: NA
J gene: TRBJ2-2
V gene: TRBV9
clone size: NA
CDR3 protein: CASSGRGRDTGELFF
CDR3 DNA: TGTGCCAGCAGTGGACGGGGTCGGGACACCGGGGAGCTGTTTTTT

D gene: NA
J gene: TRBJ2-7
V gene: TRBV18
clone size: many
CDR3 protein: CASSLFSGTSSYEQYF
CDR3 DNA: TGTGCCAGCTCACTCTTTTCAGGCACGAGCTCCTACGAGCAGTACTTC

D gene: TRBD1
J gene: TRBJ2-3
V gene: TRBV4-3
clone size: few
CDR3 protein: CASSQRQGADTQYF
CDR3 DNA: TGCGCCAGCAGCCAGCGACAGGGGGCAGATACGCAGTATTTT

D gene: NA
J gene: TRBJ2-2
V gene: TRBV7-2
clone size: few
CDR3 protein: CASSLIHTGELFF
CDR3 DNA: TGTGCCAGCAGCCTCATCCACACCGGGGAGCTGTTTTTT

D gene: NA
J gene: TRBJ1-1
V gene: TRBV20-1
clone size: few
CDR3 protein: CSAGLDTEAFF
CDR3 DNA: TGCAGTGCAGGGTTGGACACTGAAGCTTTCTTT

D gene: NA
J gene: TRBJ1-2
V gene: TRBV7-9
clone size: NA
CDR3 protein: CASSSPRTHPGDYGYTF
CDR3 DNA: TGTGCCAGCAGCTCGCCCCGAACTCATCCCGGGGACTATGGCTACACCTTC

D gene: NA
J gene: TRBJ1-1
V gene: TRBV6-5
clone size: NA
CDR3 protein: CASSFPGGTEAFF
CDR3 DNA: TGTGCCAGCAGTTTTCCCGGCGGCACTGAAGCTTTCTTT

D gene: TRBD1
J gene: TRBJ2-1
V gene: TRBV15
clone size: NA
CDR3 protein: CATSRGRGQGFNEQFF
CDR3 DNA: TGTGCCACCAGCAGAGGAAGGGGACAGGGGTTCAATGAGCAGTTCTTC

D gene: TRBD1
J gene: TRBJ1-4
V gene: TRBV27
clone size: few
CDR3 protein: CASSPRRDSHEKLFF
CDR3 DNA: TGTGCCAGCAGTCCCCGCAGGGACAGTCATGAAAAACTGTTTTTT

D gene: NA
J gene: TRBJ1-1
V gene: TRBV5-1
clone size: many
CDR3 protein: CASSLLENMNTEAFF
CDR3 DNA: TGCGCCAGCAGCTTGTTGGAGAACATGAACACTGAAGCTTTCTTT

D gene: NA
J gene: TRBJ1-1
V gene: TRBV7-6
clone size: many
CDR3 protein: CASSPQGTEAFF
CDR3 DNA: TGTGCCAGCAGCCCCCAGGGGACTGAAGCTTTCTTT

D gene: NA
J gene: TRBJ2-7
V gene: TRBV7-2
clone size: few
CDR3 protein: CASSLSGYTYEQYF
CDR3 DNA: TGTGCCAGCAGCTTGAGCGGTTATACCTACGAGCAGTACTTC

D gene: NA
J gene: TRBJ1-1
V gene: TRBV5-1
clone size: few
CDR3 protein: CASSLPGERAFF
CDR3 DNA: TGCGCCAGCAGCTTGCCAGGGGAGAGGGCTTTCTTT

D gene: NA
J gene: TRBJ1-3
V gene: TRBV20-1
clone size: few
CDR3 protein: CSARDKLAGNTIYF
CDR3 DNA: TGCAGTGCTAGAGATAAGTTAGCAGGAAACACCATATATTTT